This T cell receptor beta chain was sequenced in a study of cytotoxic CD8 clonotypes in ibrutinib-treated CLL. Turning to this clone: What it recognizes is unknown.

Using immunoSEQ multiplex PCR, the repertoire was profiled, and TCRdb retains in-frame clones only, with some absent. The sample includes about 30,000 clones, 45% to 65% seen only once; the top ten take 5% to 6%. Germline CDR1 SEHNR, CDR2 FQNEAQ (reference sequence). Trimming removed 1 base from V and 0 bases from J, with 10 bases in between. This CDR3 spans 15 amino acids. Study conclusions and caveats: There were few public clonotypes, and on treatment they contracted or stayed stable. Pretreatment clonality was elevated relative to age-matched healthy donors and paralleled circulating CD8+ T-cell counts.

The sample here was PBMCs, taken before ibrutinib treatment. The clonotype originates from a human donor with chronic lymphocytic leukemia. The genes are TRBV7-9 and TRBJ2-7; no clear D gene. The DNA for the CDR3 is TGTGCCAGCAGCTTAGTCGACGGCACCTCCTACGAGCAGTACTTC. Its protein product is CASSLVDGTSYEQYF.